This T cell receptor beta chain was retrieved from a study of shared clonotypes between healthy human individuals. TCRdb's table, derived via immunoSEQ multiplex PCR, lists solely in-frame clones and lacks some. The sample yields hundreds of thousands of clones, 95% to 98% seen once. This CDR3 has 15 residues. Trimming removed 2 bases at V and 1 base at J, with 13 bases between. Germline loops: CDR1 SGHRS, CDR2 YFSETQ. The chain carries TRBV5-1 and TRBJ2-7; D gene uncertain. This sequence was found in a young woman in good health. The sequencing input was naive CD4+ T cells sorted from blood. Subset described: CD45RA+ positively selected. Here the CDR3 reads CASSFGRASSYEQYF. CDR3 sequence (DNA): TGCGCCAGCAGCTTTGGGCGAGCATCGTCCTACGAGCAGTACTTC.